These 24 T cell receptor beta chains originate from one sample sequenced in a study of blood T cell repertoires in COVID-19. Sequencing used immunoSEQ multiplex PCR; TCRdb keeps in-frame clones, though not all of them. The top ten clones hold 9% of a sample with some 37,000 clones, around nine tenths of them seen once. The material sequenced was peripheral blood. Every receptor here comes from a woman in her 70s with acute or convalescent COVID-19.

The CDR3 protein is CASRRGDIGADTQYF. In DNA form, the CDR3 reads TGTGCCAGCCGGCGGGGGGATATTGGCGCAGATACGCAGTATTTT. The rearrangement links TRBV19 to TRBJ2-3; the match to TRBD2 covers 8 bases. V dropped 9 bases and J dropped 4; count of bases not matched to a gene: 12. This CDR3 is built from 15 residues. Germline CDR1 LNHDA, CDR2 SQIVND (reference sequence).

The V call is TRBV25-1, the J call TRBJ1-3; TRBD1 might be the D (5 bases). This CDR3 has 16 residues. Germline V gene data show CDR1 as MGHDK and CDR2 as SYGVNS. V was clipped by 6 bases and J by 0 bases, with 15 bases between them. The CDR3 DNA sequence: TGTGCCAGCAGCCCTGGCGGGACCCTCTCTGGAAACACCATATATTTT. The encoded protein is CASSPGGTLSGNTIYF.

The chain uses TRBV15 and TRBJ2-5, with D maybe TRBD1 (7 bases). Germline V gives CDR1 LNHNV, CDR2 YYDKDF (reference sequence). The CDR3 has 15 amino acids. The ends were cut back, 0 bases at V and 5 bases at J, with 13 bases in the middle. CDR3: CATSRDPQGGETQYF. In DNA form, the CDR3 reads TGTGCCACCAGCAGAGATCCGCAGGGGGGTGAGACCCAGTACTTC.

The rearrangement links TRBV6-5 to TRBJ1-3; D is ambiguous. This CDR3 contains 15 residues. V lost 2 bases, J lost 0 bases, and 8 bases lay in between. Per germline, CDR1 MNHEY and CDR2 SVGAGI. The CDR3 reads CASSYAGLSGNTIYF. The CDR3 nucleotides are TGTGCCAGCAGTTACGCGGGTCTCTCTGGAAACACCATATATTTT.

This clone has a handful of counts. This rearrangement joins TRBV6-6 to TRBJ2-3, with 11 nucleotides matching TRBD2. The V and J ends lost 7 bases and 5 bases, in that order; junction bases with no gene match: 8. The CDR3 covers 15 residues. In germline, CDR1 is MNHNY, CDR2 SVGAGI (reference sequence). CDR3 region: CASKQTSGEGDTQYF. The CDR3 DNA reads TGTGCCAGCAAACAGACTAGCGGGGAAGGAGATACGCAGTATTTT.

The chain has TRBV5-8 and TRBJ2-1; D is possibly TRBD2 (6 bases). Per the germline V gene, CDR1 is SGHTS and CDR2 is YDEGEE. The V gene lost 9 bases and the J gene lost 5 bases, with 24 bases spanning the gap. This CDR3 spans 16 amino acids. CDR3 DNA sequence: TGTGCCACCTACCCCAGCTTTGGGGGGATTAACAATGAGCAGTTCTTC. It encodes CATYPSFGGINNEQFF. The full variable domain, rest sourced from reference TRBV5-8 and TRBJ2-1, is EAGVTQSPTHLIKTRGQQATLRCSPISGHTSVYWYQQALGLGLQFLLWYDEGEERNRGNFPPRFSGRQFPNYSSELNVNALELEDSALYLCATYPSFGGINNEQFFGPGTRLTVL.

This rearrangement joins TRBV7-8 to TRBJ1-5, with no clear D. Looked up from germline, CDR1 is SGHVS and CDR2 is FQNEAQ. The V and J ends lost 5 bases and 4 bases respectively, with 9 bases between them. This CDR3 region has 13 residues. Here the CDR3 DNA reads TGTGCCAGCAGCCTAGGCCAGAATCAGCCCCAGCATTTT. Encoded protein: CASSLGQNQPQHF.

The chain's CDR3 is CASSSIRGEAFF. As DNA, the CDR3 is TGTGCCAGCAGTTCGATCAGGGGAGAAGCTTTCTTT. The chain employs TRBV6-5 and TRBJ1-1, with a weak D call TRBD1 (6 bases). The CDR3 covers 12 residues. The V gene lost 4 bases and the J gene lost 8 bases, with 11 bases spanning the gap. Germline CDR1 MNHEY, CDR2 SVGAGI.

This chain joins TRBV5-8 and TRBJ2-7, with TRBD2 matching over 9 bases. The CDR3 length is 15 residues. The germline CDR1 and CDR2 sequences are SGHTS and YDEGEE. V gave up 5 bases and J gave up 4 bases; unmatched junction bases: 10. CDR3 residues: CASSPGTSISYEQYV. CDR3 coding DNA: TGTGCCAGCAGTCCCGGGACTAGCATTTCTTACGAGCAGTACGTC.

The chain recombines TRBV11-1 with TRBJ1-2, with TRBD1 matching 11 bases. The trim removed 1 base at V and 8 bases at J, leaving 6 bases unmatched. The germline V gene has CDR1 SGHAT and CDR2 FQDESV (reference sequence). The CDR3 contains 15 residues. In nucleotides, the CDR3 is TGTGCCAGCAGCTTAGAGGACAGGGGGCTGGTCGGCTACACCTTC. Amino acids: CASSLEDRGLVGYTF.

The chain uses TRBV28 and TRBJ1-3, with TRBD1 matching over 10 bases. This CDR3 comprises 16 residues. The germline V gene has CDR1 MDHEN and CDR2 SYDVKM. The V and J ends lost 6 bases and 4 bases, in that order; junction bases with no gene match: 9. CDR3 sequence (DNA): TGTGCCAGCAGCACGACGGGACAGGGGCTGGGAAACACCATATATTTT. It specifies CASSTTGQGLGNTIYF. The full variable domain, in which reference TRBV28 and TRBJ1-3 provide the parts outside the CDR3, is DVKVTQSSRYLVKRTGEKVFLECVQDMDHENMFWYRQDPGLGLRLIYFSYDVKMKEKGDIPEGYSVSREKKERFSLILESASTNQTSMYLCASSTTGQGLGNTIYFGEGSWLTVV.

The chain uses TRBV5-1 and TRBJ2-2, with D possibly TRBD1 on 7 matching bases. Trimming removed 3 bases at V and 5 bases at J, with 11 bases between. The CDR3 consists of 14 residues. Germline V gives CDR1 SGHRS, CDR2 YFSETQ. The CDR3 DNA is TGCGCCAGCAGCTCGGCAGGGGGGACCGGGGAGCTGTTTTTT. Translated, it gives CASSSAGGTGELFF.

The CDR3 DNA is TGTGCCAGCAGTGGACTGACCCAAGAGACCCAGTACTTC. Residues: CASSGLTQETQYF. J is TRBJ2-5 and V is TRBV6-2 or TRBV6-3; D is perhaps TRBD2 (5 bases). Germline V gives CDR1 MNHEY, CDR2 SVGEGT. The CDR3 extends over 13 amino acids. Trimming shortened V by 5 bases and J by 1 base, and 8 bases separated the two germline ends.

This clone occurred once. CDR3 DNA sequence: TGCGCCAGCAGCCAAGAGGCAGGGAGGAATAATTCACCCCTCCACTTT. This gives the protein CASSQEAGRNNSPLHF. The chain uses TRBV4-1 and TRBJ1-6, with D possibly TRBD1 on 5 matching bases. This CDR3 comprises 16 residues. Germline V gene lookup returns CDR1 MGHRA and CDR2 YSYEKL. V was cut by 0 bases and J by 5 bases, with 11 bases left in between.

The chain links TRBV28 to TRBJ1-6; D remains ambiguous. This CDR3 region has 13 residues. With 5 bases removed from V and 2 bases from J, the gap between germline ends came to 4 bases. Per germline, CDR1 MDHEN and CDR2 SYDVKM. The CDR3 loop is CASSPTYNSPLHF. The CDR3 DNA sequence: TGTGCCAGCAGTCCAACCTATAATTCACCCCTCCACTTT. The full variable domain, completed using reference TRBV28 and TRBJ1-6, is DVKVTQSSRYLVKRTGEKVFLECVQDMDHENMFWYRQDPGLGLRLIYFSYDVKMKEKGDIPEGYSVSREKKERFSLILESASTNQTSMYLCASSPTYNSPLHFGNGTRLTVT.

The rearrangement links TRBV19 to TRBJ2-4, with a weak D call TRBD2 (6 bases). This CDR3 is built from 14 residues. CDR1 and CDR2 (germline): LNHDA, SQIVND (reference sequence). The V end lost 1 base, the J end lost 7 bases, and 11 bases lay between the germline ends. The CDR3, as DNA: TGTGCCAGTAGTATAGGGACGGCGGGGAACATTCAGTACTTC. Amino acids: CASSIGTAGNIQYF.

The CDR3 sequence is CASSWGLAGSEQFF. The CDR3 DNA follows: TGTGCCAGCAGCTGGGGACTAGCGGGAAGCGAGCAGTTCTTC. The genes are TRBV11-3 and TRBJ2-1; 13 nucleotides agree with TRBD2. Germline CDR1 reads SGHNT; CDR2 reads YENEEA. V shed 4 bases and J 10 bases; nucleotides not matched to a gene: 4. The CDR3 contains 14 residues.

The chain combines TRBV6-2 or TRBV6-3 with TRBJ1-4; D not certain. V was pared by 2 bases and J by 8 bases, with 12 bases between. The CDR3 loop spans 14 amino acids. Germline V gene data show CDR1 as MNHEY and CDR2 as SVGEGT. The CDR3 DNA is TGTGCCAGCAGTTACGCCGGGCCGGGGGAAAAACTGTTTTTT. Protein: CASSYAGPGEKLFF.

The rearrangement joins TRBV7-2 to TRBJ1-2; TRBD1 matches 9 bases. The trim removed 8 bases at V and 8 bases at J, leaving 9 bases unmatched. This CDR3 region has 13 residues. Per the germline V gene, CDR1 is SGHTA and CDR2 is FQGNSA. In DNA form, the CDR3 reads TGTGCCAGCGGTAAGGGACAGGGCGGCGGCTACACCTTC. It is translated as CASGKGQGGGYTF. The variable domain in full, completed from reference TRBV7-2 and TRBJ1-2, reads GAGVSQSPSNKVTEKGKDVELRCDPISGHTALYWYRQSLGQGLEFLIYFQGNSAPDKSGLPSDRFSAERTGGSVSTLTIQRTQQEDSAVYLCASGKGQGGGYTFGSGTRLTVV.

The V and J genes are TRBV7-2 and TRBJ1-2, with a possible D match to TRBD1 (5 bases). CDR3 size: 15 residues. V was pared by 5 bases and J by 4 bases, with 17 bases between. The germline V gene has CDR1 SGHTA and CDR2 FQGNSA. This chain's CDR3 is CASSQSGEGLYGYTF. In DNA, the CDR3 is TGTGCCAGCAGCCAATCGGGAGAGGGGCTCTATGGCTACACCTTC.

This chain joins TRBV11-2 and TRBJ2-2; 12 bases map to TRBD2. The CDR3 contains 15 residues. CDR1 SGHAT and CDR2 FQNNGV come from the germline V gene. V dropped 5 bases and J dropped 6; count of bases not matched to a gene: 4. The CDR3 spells CASSALAGGSGELFF. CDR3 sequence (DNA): TGTGCCAGCAGCGCACTAGCGGGAGGTTCCGGGGAGCTGTTTTTT.

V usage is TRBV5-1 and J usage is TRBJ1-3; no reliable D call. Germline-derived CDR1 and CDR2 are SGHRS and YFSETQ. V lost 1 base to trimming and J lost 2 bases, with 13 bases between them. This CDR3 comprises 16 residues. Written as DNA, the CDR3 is TGCGCCAGCAGCTTGCAAAGCGAGTCAACTGGAAACACCATATATTTT. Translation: CASSLQSESTGNTIYF.

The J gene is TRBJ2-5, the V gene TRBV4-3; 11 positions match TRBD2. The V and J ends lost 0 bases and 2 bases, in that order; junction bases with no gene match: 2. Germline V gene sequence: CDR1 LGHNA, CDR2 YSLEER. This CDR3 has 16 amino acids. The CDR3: CASSQDLAGGQETQYF. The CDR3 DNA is TGCGCCAGCAGCCAAGATTTAGCGGGGGGGCAAGAGACCCAGTACTTC.

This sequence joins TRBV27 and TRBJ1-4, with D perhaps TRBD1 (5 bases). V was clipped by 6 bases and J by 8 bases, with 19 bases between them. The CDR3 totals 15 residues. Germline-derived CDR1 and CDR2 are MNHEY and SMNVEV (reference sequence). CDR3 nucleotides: TGTGCCAGCAGCCGCCTGGGGGGTCGTGAAGAAAAACTGTTTTTT. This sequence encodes CASSRLGGREEKLFF. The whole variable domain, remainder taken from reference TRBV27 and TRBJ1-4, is EAQVTQNPRYLITVTGKKLTVTCSQNMNHEYMSWYRQDPGLGLRQIYYSMNVEVTDKGDVPEGYKVSRKEKRNFPLILESPSPNQTSLYFCASSRLGGREEKLFFGSGTQLSVL.